This T cell receptor (beta chain) appears in the sequencing data of a study of OX40 agonist ivuxolimab in advanced cancers. The CDR3 sequence is 16 residues long. Trimming left V 0 bases short and J 0 bases short, with 12 bases between. TCRdb's table, derived via immunoSEQ multiplex PCR, lists solely in-frame clones and lacks some. The table has about 45,000 clones, just over 90% seen once. This chain connects TRBV23-1 to TRBJ2-7; D may be TRBD1 (6 bases). TRBV23-1 is an open reading frame, and its role is uncertain. The source is an adult with an advanced solid tumor such as melanoma, head and neck, liver or kidney cancer. The sample was CD4+ or CD8+ T cells sorted from blood, taken in a trial of the OX40 agonist ivuxolimab. The CDR3 nucleotides read TGCGCCAGCAGTCAATCATTAGGGGACACCTCCTACGAGCAGTACTTC. Protein product: CASSQSLGDTSYEQYF.